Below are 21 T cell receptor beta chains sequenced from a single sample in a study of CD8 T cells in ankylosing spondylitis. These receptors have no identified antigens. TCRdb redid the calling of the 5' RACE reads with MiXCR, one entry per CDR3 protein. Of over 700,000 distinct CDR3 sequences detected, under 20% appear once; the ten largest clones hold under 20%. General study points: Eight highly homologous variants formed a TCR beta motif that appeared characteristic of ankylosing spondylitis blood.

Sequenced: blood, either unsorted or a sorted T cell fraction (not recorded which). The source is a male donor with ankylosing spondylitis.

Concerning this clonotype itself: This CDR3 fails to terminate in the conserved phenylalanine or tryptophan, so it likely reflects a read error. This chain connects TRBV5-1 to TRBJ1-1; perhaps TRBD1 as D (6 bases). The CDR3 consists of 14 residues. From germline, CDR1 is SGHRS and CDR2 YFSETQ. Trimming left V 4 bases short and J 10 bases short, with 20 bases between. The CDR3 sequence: CASSPNLGGLRAFS. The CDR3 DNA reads TGCGCCAGCAGCCCAAACTTAGGGGGACTGAGAGCTTTCTCT.

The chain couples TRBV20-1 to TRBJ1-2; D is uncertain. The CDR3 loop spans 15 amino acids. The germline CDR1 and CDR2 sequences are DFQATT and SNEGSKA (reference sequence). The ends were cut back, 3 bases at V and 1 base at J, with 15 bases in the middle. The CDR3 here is CSASNKEEFNYGYTF. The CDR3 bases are TGCAGTGCTAGTAACAAGGAAGAATTTAACTATGGCTACACCTTC.

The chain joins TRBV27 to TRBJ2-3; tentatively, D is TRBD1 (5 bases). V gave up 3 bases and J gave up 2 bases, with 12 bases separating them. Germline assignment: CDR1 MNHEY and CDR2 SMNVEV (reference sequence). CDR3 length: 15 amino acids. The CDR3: CASSFIQGYTDTQYF. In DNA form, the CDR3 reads TGTGCCAGCAGTTTCATCCAGGGCTACACAGATACGCAGTATTTT.

The CDR3 DNA follows: TGTGCCAGCAGCTCGAGGACCGCCGCCACTGAAGCTTTCTTT. This codes for CASSSRTAATEAFF. This rearrangement joins TRBV7-8 to TRBJ1-1; no clear D. Germline CDR1 reads SGHVS; CDR2 reads FQNEAQ. CDR3 length: 14 amino acids. V was clipped by 4 bases and J by 4 bases, with 13 bases between them.

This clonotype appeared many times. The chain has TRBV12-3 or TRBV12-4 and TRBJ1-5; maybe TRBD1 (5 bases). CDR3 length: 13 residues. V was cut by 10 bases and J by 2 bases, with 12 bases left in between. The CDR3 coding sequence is TGTGCCACCCAGGGCTGGGGCAATCAGCCCCAGCATTTT. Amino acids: CATQGWGNQPQHF.

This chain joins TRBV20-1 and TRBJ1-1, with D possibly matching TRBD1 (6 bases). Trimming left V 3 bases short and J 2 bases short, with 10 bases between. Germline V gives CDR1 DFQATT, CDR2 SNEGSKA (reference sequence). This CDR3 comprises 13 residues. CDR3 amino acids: CSARKDSNTEAFF. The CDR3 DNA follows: TGCAGTGCTAGGAAGGACAGCAACACTGAAGCTTTCTTT.

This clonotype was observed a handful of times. The chain's CDR3 is CATDSPPEYNEQFF. CDR3 bases: TGTGCCACGGACTCCCCCCCCGAATACAATGAGCAGTTCTTC. The chain combines TRBV15 with TRBJ2-1, with a weak D call TRBD2 (5 bases). There are 14 residues in the CDR3. V was trimmed by 9 bases and J by 4 bases, leaving 16 bases between them. Germline V lookup: CDR1 LNHNV, CDR2 YYDKDF (reference sequence).

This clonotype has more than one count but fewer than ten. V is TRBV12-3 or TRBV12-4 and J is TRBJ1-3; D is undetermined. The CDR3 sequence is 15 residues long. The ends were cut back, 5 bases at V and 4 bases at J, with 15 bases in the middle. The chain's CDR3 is CASSPLMGSGNTIYF. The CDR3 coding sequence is TGTGCCAGCAGTCCTTTGATGGGGTCGGGAAACACCATATATTTT.

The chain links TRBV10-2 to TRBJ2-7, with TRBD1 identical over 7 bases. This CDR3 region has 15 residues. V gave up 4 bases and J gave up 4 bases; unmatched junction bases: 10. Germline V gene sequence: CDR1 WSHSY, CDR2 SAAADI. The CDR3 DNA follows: TGCGCCAGCAGTGGCCCCGGGACAGCTTCTTACGAGCAGTACTTC. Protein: CASSGPGTASYEQYF.

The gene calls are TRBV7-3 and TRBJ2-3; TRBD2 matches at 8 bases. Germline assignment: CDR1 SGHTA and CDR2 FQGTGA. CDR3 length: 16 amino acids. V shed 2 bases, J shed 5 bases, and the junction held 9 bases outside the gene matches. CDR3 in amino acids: CASSLGISGIEDTQYF. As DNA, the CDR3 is TGTGCCAGCAGCTTAGGGATTAGCGGGATTGAAGATACGCAGTATTTT.

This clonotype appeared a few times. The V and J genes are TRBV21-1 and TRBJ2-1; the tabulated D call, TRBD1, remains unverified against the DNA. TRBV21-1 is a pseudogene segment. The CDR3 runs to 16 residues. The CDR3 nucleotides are TGTGCCAGCAGTCCCCAAGGGGGACAGGGGGCAGGGGAGCAGTTCTTC. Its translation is CASSPQGGQGAGEQFF.

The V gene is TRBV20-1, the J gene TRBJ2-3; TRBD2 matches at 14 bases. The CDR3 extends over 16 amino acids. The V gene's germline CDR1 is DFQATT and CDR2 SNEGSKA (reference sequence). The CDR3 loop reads CRADRGTSGSRDTQYF. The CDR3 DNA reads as TGCAGGGCAGACAGAGGGACTAGCGGGAGTAGAGATACGCAGTATTTT.

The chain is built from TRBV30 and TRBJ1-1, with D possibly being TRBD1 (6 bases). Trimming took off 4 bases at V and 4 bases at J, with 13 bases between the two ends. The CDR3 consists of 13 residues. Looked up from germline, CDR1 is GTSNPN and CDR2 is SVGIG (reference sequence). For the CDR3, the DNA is TGTGCCTGGAATGAAGGGGGGACCACTGAAGCTTTCTTT. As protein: CAWNEGGTTEAFF.

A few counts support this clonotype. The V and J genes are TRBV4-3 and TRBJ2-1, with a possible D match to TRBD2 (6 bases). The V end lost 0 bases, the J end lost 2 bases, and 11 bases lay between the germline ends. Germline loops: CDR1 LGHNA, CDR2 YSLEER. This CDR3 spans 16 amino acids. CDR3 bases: TGCGCCAGCAGCCAAGAAACGGGGGAGCCCTACAATGAGCAGTTCTTC. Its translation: CASSQETGEPYNEQFF.

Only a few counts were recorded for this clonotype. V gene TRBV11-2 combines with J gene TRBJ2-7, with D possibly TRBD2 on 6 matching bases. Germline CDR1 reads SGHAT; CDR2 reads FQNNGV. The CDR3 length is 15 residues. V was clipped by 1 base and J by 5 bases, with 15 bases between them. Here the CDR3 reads CASSLGAGWSDEQYF. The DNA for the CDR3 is TGTGCCAGCAGCTTAGGGGCGGGGTGGAGCGACGAGCAGTACTTC. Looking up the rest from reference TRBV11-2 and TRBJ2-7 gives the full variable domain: EAGVAQSPRYKIIEKRQSVAFWCNPISGHATLYWYQQILGQGPKLLIQFQNNGVVDDSQLPKDRFSAERLKGVDSTLKIQPAKLEDSAVYLCASSLGAGWSDEQYFGPGTRLTVT.

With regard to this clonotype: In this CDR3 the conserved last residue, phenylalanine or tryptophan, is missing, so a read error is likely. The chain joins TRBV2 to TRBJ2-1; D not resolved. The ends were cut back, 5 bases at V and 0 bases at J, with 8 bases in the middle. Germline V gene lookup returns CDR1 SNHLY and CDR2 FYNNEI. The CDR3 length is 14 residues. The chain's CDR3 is CASSLQSSYNEQFC. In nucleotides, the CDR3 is TGTGCCAGCAGTCTCCAGAGCTCCTACAATGAGCAGTTCTGC.

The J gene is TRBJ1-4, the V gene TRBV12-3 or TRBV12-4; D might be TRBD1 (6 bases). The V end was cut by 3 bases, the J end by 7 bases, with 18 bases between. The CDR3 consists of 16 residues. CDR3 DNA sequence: TGTGCCAGCAGTTTGGTCGGGGCAAGGGGGGTTGAAAAACTGTTTTTT. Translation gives CASSLVGARGVEKLFF.

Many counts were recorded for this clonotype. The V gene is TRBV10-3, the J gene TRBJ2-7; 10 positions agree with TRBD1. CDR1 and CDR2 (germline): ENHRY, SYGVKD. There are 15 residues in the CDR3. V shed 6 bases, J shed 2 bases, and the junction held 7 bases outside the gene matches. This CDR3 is CAISRGQGTTYEQYF. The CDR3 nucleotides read TGTGCCATCAGCCGGGGACAGGGGACTACCTACGAGCAGTACTTC.

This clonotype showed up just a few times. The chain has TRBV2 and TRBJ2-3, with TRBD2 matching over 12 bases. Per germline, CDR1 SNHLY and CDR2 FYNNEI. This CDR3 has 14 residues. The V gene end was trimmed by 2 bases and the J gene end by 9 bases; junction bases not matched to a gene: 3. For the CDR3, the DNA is TGTGCCAGCAGTGAAACCCTAGCGGGGGGGACGCAGTATTTT. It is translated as CASSETLAGGTQYF.

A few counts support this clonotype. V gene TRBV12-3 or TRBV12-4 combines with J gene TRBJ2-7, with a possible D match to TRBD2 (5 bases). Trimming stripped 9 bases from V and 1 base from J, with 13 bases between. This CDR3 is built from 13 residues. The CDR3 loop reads CASSETGSYEQYF. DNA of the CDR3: TGTGCCAGTAGCGAGACTGGATCCTACGAGCAGTACTTC.

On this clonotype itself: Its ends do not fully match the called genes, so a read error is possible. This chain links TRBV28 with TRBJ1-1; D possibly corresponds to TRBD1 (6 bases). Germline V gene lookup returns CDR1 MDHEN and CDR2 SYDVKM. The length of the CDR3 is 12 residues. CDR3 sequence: CASSFRGGKVIF. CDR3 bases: TGTGCCAGCAGTTTCAGGGGAGGGAAAGTAATCTTT.